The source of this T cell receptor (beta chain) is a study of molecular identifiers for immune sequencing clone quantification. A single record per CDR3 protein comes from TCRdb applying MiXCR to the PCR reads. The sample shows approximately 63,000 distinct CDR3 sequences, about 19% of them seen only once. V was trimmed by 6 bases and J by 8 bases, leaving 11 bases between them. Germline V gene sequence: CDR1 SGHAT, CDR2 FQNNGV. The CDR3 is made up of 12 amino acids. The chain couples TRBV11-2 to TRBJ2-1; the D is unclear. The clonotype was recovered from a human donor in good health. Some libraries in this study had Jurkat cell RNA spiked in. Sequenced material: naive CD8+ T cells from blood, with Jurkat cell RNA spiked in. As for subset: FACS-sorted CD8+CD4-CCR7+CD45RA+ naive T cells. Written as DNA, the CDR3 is TGTGCCAGCAGTCCTAGATCCGATGAGCAGTTCTTC. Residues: CASSPRSDEQFF. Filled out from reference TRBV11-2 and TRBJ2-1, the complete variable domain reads EAGVAQSPRYKIIEKRQSVAFWCNPISGHATLYWYQQILGQGPKLLIQFQNNGVVDDSQLPKDRFSAERLKGVDSTLKIQPAKLEDSAVYLCASSPRSDEQFFGPGTRLTVL.